One and the same sample provided the 14 T cell receptor beta chains below, sequenced in a study of T cells expressing NK-cell markers. TCRdb reprocessed the 5' RACE reads, with one entry per CDR3 protein and no DNA. Seen in this sample are about 460,000 distinct CDR3 sequences; the ten most common clones hold over 1.3%. The specimen was blood T cells: a sorted CD56 or NKG2C T cell subset, CD4+ or CD8+ T cells, or bulk PBMC T cells (not recorded which). The receptor source for this set is a woman between 45 and 60 years old in good health.

The chain uses TRBV6-1 and TRBJ1-1; TCRdb calls TRBD1, which cannot be checked without DNA. The CDR3 is 12 amino acids. The germline CDR1 and CDR2 sequences are MNHNS and SASEGT. CDR3: CASSDGPGEAFF.

V and J are TRBV7-2 and TRBJ2-3; TCRdb returns TRBD1, unconfirmable since there is no DNA. From germline, CDR1 is SGHTA and CDR2 FQGNSA. This CDR3 region has 15 residues. CDR3 sequence: CASSFAGGSPDTQYF.

The chain recombines TRBV6-5 with TRBJ1-4; absent DNA, TCRdb's TRBD1 call cannot be checked. This CDR3 comprises 15 residues. Germline loops: CDR1 MNHEY, CDR2 SVGAGI. The CDR3 loop is CASSYSGDPGEKLFF.

V usage is TRBV12-3 or TRBV12-4 and J usage is TRBJ1-1. CDR3 length equals 17 residues. CDR3 amino acids: CASRPRVGRTENTEAFF.

The chain recombines TRBV6-5 with TRBJ2-3; TCRdb's D call, TRBD1, is unchecked because there is no DNA. CDR3 size: 12 residues. Germline CDR1 reads MNHEY; CDR2 reads SVGAGI. CDR3 region: CASRGDTDTQYF.

The chain employs TRBV6-1 and TRBJ2-5. Germline V gives CDR1 MNHNS, CDR2 SASEGT. This CDR3 has 14 residues. The CDR3 reads CASSVDFLGETQYF.

CDR3 sequence: CASSAWLARNNEQFF. The gene calls are TRBV9 and TRBJ2-1; the D gene TCRdb calls, TRBD2, cannot be checked with no DNA. Germline V gives CDR1 SGDLS, CDR2 YYNGEE. This CDR3 comprises 15 residues.

This chain connects TRBV11-2 to TRBJ2-2. The CDR3 runs to 13 residues. Germline V gives CDR1 SGHAT, CDR2 FQNNGV. This chain's CDR3 is CASRTPLSRELFF.

The gene calls are TRBV6-5 and TRBJ1-2; TCRdb lists TRBD1, though no DNA is available to test this call. CDR1 MNHEY and CDR2 SVGAGI come from the germline V gene. The CDR3 sequence is 15 residues long. The CDR3: CASSYSGAANYGYTF.

This chain uses TRBV25-1 with TRBJ2-2; TCRdb indicates TRBD2, and absent DNA this call remains unverified. Looked up from germline, CDR1 is MGHDK and CDR2 is SYGVNS. The CDR3 is made up of 16 amino acids. The CDR3 reads CASRALGGRNTGELFF.

The chain combines TRBV29-1 with TRBJ1-3; TCRdb's D call, TRBD1, is unchecked because there is no DNA. The CDR3 totals 13 residues. In germline, CDR1 is SQVTM, CDR2 ANQGSEA. The CDR3 reads CSVGRTDGNTIYF.

This chain uses TRBV7-9 with TRBJ2-2. Germline V gene lookup returns CDR1 SEHNR and CDR2 FQNEAQ (reference sequence). There are 14 residues in the CDR3. The CDR3 loop reads CASSLGGRPGELFF.

The chain uses TRBV6-5 and TRBJ1-2; TCRdb's D gene call, TRBD1, goes unchecked for lack of DNA. CDR1 is MNHEY and CDR2 is SVGAGI in the germline V gene. The CDR3 is 16 residues long. CDR3 loop: CASSYSMVGQASGYTF.

The gene calls are TRBV11-2 and TRBJ2-2. The CDR3 length is 15 residues. Germline CDR1 reads SGHAT; CDR2 reads FQNNGV. CDR3 region: CASSLELMNTGELFF.